The clone carrying this TCR beta chain was counted only a few times. Its antigen is still unknown. The data stem from a study of beta chain features in type 1 diabetes. Study-level findings and limits: All four CD4+ subsets from Type 1 diabetes patients carried moderately but significantly shorter TCRB CDR3s.

The V gene lost 5 bases and the J gene lost 7 bases, with 11 bases spanning the gap. CDR3 size: 13 residues. The germline V gene has CDR1 SGHTA and CDR2 FQGNSA. Post-sort purity exceeded 95% for all sorted populations. Of the isolated RNA, all was reverse transcribed, and so the sequenced material was expressed TCRB transcripts. Generated by immunoSEQ multiplex PCR, the TCRdb table keeps only in-frame clones and is missing some. Of almost 350,000 clones in the sample, around 9% were seen once. This clonotype was obtained from a man younger than 45 with type 1 diabetes. The sample taken for sequencing was central memory CD4+ T cells from blood. The chain combines TRBV7-2 with TRBJ2-2; weak D call: TRBD2 (5 bases). The CDR3 nucleotides are TGTGCCAGCAGCCCGCTGAGGGTCGGGGAGCTGTTTTTT. It encodes CASSPLRVGELFF.